One sample yielded the 28 T cell receptor beta chains listed below, sequenced in a study of blood T cell repertoires in COVID-19 (dated by TCRdb to about 2020). Library prep was done by the immunoSEQ multiplex PCR assay. TCRdb took over this immuneACCESS table, retaining in-frame rearrangements with V and J assigned. Such tables are incomplete; in checked studies, under half of the missing clones stem from an unresolved V gene, and the remainder is unexplained. Present in this sample are roughly 290,000 clones, approximately 83% of which were seen just once. Roughly 2% of the sample comes from the top ten. The specimen was PBMCs or T cells enriched from blood (not recorded which). Receptors originate from a man in his thirties or forties who had recovered from COVID-19.

The V and J genes are TRBV5-1 and TRBJ2-1, with TRBD1 as a possible D gene (8 bases). With 4 bases removed from V and 0 bases from J, the gap between germline ends came to 23 bases. Germline V gives CDR1 SGHRS, CDR2 YFSETQ. CDR3 length equals 19 residues. The CDR3 region has the DNA TGCGCCAGCAGCCCCGACAGGGGAGATGCGGGGGACTCCTACAATGAGCAGTTCTTC. Its protein is CASSPDRGDAGDSYNEQFF.

This clone has just a few counts. This sequence joins TRBV6-5 and TRBJ2-7; 7 nucleotides line up with TRBD2. Trimming at V came to 11 bases and at J to 3 bases, leaving 10 bases not matched to a gene. CDR1 is MNHEY, CDR2 SVGAGI, per germline. The CDR3 totals 13 residues. As DNA, the CDR3 is TGTGCCGCAACAACGGGGGGATTCTACGAGCAGTACTTC. Translated, it gives CAATTGGFYEQYF.

V is TRBV7-3 and J is TRBJ1-2, with TRBD1 matching over 8 bases. Germline V gives CDR1 SGHTA, CDR2 FQGTGA. Trimming removed 3 bases from V and 2 bases from J; junction bases left unmatched: 5. The CDR3 contains 15 residues. The CDR3 sequence is CASSFGQGSNYGYTF. CDR3 nucleotide sequence: TGTGCCAGCAGCTTCGGACAGGGATCGAACTATGGCTACACCTTC. Together with reference TRBV7-3 and TRBJ1-2, the CDR3 gives the full variable domain: GAGVSQTPSNKVTEKGKYVELRCDPISGHTALYWYRQSLGQGPEFLIYFQGTGAADDSGLPNDRFFAVRPEGSVSTLKIQRTERGDSAVYLCASSFGQGSNYGYTFGSGTRLTVV.

The chain joins TRBV7-8 to TRBJ1-3; 11 bases align to TRBD1. The CDR3 consists of 16 residues. V shed 4 bases and J 3 bases; nucleotides not matched to a gene: 5. Germline V gives CDR1 SGHVS, CDR2 FQNEAQ. The CDR3 loop reads CASSSGTGGDGNTIYF. The CDR3 DNA sequence: TGTGCCAGCAGCTCAGGGACAGGGGGAGATGGAAACACCATATATTTT.

The rearrangement joins TRBV19 to TRBJ1-1, with 7 bases matching TRBD1. The CDR3 spans 14 residues. Losses at the gene ends were 3 bases for V and 6 bases for J; bases not matched to a gene: 7. Germline V lookup: CDR1 LNHDA, CDR2 SQIVND (reference sequence). The CDR3: CASSIGPRGSEAFF. DNA of the CDR3: TGTGCCAGTAGTATCGGACCCAGGGGGTCTGAAGCTTTCTTT.

The genes are TRBV30 and TRBJ2-4, with TRBD2 matching 8 bases. This CDR3 has 16 residues. V lost 8 bases, J lost 0 bases, and 12 bases stayed unmatched. CDR1 and CDR2 from the germline V gene are GTSNPN and SVGIG (reference sequence). The CDR3 DNA reads as TGTGCCCGAGGCGGGGGGAGGGGTCTAGCCAAAAACATTCAGTACTTC. This codes for CARGGGRGLAKNIQYF.

The gene calls are TRBV19 and TRBJ1-1; possible D gene TRBD1, 6 bases. The V gene's germline CDR1 is LNHDA and CDR2 SQIVND (reference sequence). The CDR3 is made up of 14 amino acids. V dropped 5 bases and J dropped 6 bases, with 16 bases sitting between them. For the CDR3, the DNA is TGTGCCAGTAGTGACACCTGGAGGACAGCTGAAGCTTTCTTT. This sequence encodes CASSDTWRTAEAFF.

The chain recombines TRBV14 with TRBJ1-3, with D possibly TRBD1 on 6 matching bases. Looked up from germline, CDR1 is SGHDN and CDR2 is FVKESK. The CDR3 spans 16 residues. Trimming left V 4 bases short and J 0 bases short, with 13 bases between. Here the CDR3 DNA reads TGTGCCAGCAGCCTAACAGGACAGAGCTCTGGAAACACCATATATTTT. Residues: CASSLTGQSSGNTIYF. The variable domain in full, completed from reference TRBV14 and TRBJ1-3, reads EAGVTQFPSHSVIEKGQTVTLRCDPISGHDNLYWYRRVMGKEIKFLLHFVKESKQDESGMPNNRFLAERTGGTYSTLKVQPAELEDSGVYFCASSLTGQSSGNTIYFGEGSWLTVV.

This clone was counted once. The rearrangement uses TRBV5-1 and TRBJ1-1; D gene ambiguous. Germline-derived CDR1 and CDR2 are SGHRS and YFSETQ. CDR3 length: 16 residues. Trimming stripped 0 bases from V and 5 bases from J, with 17 bases between. The CDR3 loop reads CASSLGGGILGTEAFF. CDR3 nucleotides: TGCGCCAGCAGCTTGGGTGGAGGGATTTTAGGAACTGAAGCTTTCTTT. The whole variable domain, filled in from reference TRBV5-1 and TRBJ1-1, reads KAGVTQTPRYLIKTRGQQVTLSCSPISGHRSVSWYQQTPGQGLQFLFEYFSETQRNKGNFPGRFSGRQFSNSRSEMNVSTLELGDSALYLCASSLGGGILGTEAFFGQGTRLTVV.

The chain links TRBV27 to TRBJ1-4; 7 bases align to TRBD1. The length of the CDR3 is 14 residues. CDR1 is MNHEY and CDR2 is SMNVEV in the germline V gene (reference sequence). V shed 5 bases and J 3 bases; nucleotides not matched to a gene: 3. The CDR3 protein is CASSPTGSNEKLFF. The CDR3 DNA reads as TGTGCCAGCAGTCCGACAGGGTCTAATGAAAAACTGTTTTTT.

The V call is TRBV7-9, the J call TRBJ1-5; a weak D match, TRBD1 (6 bases). Trimming removed 5 bases from V and 8 bases from J, with 13 bases in between. Germline V gene data show CDR1 as SEHNR and CDR2 as FQNEAQ (reference sequence). The CDR3 is 13 residues long. The CDR3 region has the DNA TGTGCCAGCAGCCCACAGGGTTGGAAGCCCCAGCATTTT. Its protein product is CASSPQGWKPQHF.

This clone came up a few times. The V call is TRBV5-1, the J call TRBJ2-5; TRBD1 is a possible D gene (5 bases). The CDR3 spans 13 residues. Trimming shortened V by 4 bases and J by 3 bases, and 10 bases separated the two germline ends. Germline V gene data show CDR1 as SGHRS and CDR2 as YFSETQ. CDR3 DNA sequence: TGCGCCAGCAGCAATACAGGCAAAGAGACCCAGTACTTC. Amino acids: CASSNTGKETQYF.

The chain joins TRBV25-1 to TRBJ1-1, with D unresolved. Germline assignment: CDR1 MGHDK and CDR2 SYGVNS. This CDR3 region has 13 residues. V was trimmed by 3 bases and J by 0 bases, leaving 5 bases between them. This CDR3 reads CASSDGLNTEAFF. The DNA for the CDR3 is TGTGCCAGCAGTGACGGGTTGAACACTGAAGCTTTCTTT.

CDR3 sequence (DNA): TGTGCCAGCAGCTTAGACAGGGAAAACACTGAAGCTTTCTTT. The encoded protein is CASSLDRENTEAFF. The chain carries TRBV7-2 and TRBJ1-1, with D perhaps TRBD1 (6 bases). Germline-derived CDR1 and CDR2 are SGHTA and FQGNSA. The CDR3 sequence is 14 residues long. The V gene lost 1 base and the J gene lost 2 bases, with 8 bases spanning the gap.

This clone occurred a few times. The CDR3 bases are TGTGCCACCAGTGATTCAAGCCAGGGGAAAGGTCAGCCCCAGCATTTT. Its protein is CATSDSSQGKGQPQHF. This rearrangement joins TRBV24-1 to TRBJ1-5; D is perhaps TRBD1 (6 bases). The CDR3 contains 16 residues. Trimming removed 2 bases at V and 6 bases at J, with 16 bases between. The germline V gene encodes CDR1 KGHDR and CDR2 SFDVKD.

The sample holds one count of this clone. The chain couples TRBV19 to TRBJ1-3; 7 positions agree with TRBD1. The CDR3 is made up of 15 amino acids. The V gene's germline CDR1 is LNHDA and CDR2 SQIVND (reference sequence). J gave up 4 bases and V 6 bases, and 9 bases lay outside the gene matches. The CDR3 DNA is TGTGCCAGTAGGGCCGGGACAGATTCGGGAAACACCATATATTTT. Encoded protein: CASRAGTDSGNTIYF.

This rearrangement joins TRBV5-6 to TRBJ1-1, with 10 bases aligning to TRBD1. Germline lookup yields CDR1 SGHDT and CDR2 YYEEEE. V was pared by 0 bases and J by 4 bases, with 12 bases of the junction left unmatched. The CDR3 has 18 residues. CDR3 sequence (DNA): TGTGCCAGCAGCTTGGAGACAGGGGGCCGTGTGATGCGCACTGAAGCTTTCTTT. It specifies CASSLETGGRVMRTEAFF.

This clone came up a few times. CDR3 in amino acids: CASSRLGAFHEQYF. In DNA form, the CDR3 reads TGTGCCAGCAGTAGACTAGGAGCTTTCCACGAGCAGTACTTC. The chain links TRBV6-5 to TRBJ2-7; D is perhaps TRBD2 (6 bases). Deletions cut 5 bases from V and 5 bases from J, with 16 bases between. The CDR3 totals 14 residues. Per the germline V gene, CDR1 is MNHEY and CDR2 is SVGAGI.

V gene TRBV7-2 combines with J gene TRBJ2-3; 8 bases align to TRBD2. Looked up from germline, CDR1 is SGHTA and CDR2 is FQGNSA. V dropped 0 bases and J dropped 0; count of bases not matched to a gene: 2. CDR3 length: 16 amino acids. CDR3 coding DNA: TGTGCCAGCAGCTTAGCCCAGCGGGGGAGCACAGATACGCAGTATTTT. Its protein is CASSLAQRGSTDTQYF.

This chain uses TRBV14 with TRBJ2-7; maybe TRBD1 (6 bases). There are 11 residues in the CDR3. CDR1 is SGHDN and CDR2 is FVKESK in the germline V gene. Deletions cut 1 base from V and 10 bases from J, with 8 bases between. The CDR3 coding sequence is TGTGCCAGCAGCCAAGCAGGGGTACAGTACTTC. Translating gives CASSQAGVQYF. The full variable domain, completed using reference TRBV14 and TRBJ2-7, is EAGVTQFPSHSVIEKGQTVTLRCDPISGHDNLYWYRRVMGKEIKFLLHFVKESKQDESGMPNNRFLAERTGGTYSTLKVQPAELEDSGVYFCASSQAGVQYFGPGTRLTVT.

The sample holds a few counts of this clone. The same CDR3 is also encoded by other DNA sequences in this sample. This chain connects TRBV6-5 to TRBJ1-2, with 9 positions matching TRBD1. The germline gives CDR1 MNHEY, CDR2 SVGAGI. The CDR3 consists of 12 residues. Germline trimming cut 6 bases from V and 8 bases from J; bases unmatched to any gene: 4. The CDR3 reads CASSRTGEGYTF. The CDR3 DNA reads as TGTGCCAGCAGCCGGACAGGGGAAGGCTACACCTTC.

The rearrangement uses TRBV10-1 and TRBJ1-6; D is uncertain. CDR1 is WNHNN and CDR2 is SYGVQD in the germline V gene (reference sequence). The length of the CDR3 is 14 residues. With 4 bases removed from V and 0 bases from J, the gap between germline ends came to 4 bases. CDR3: CASSAGSYNSPLHF. CDR3 nucleotides: TGCGCCAGCAGTGCGGGCTCCTATAATTCACCCCTCCACTTT.

The chain couples TRBV5-1 to TRBJ2-5, with 15 bases that match TRBD2. Germline CDR1 SGHRS, CDR2 YFSETQ. V shed 4 bases and J 2 bases; nucleotides not matched to a gene: 3. The CDR3 is made up of 16 amino acids. The DNA for the CDR3 is TGCGCCAGCAGCACCGGGACTAGCGGGGGGCAAGAGACCCAGTACTTC. It yields the protein CASSTGTSGGQETQYF.

In this sample, this clone turned up once. The CDR3 DNA reads TGTGCCAGCAGCGTAGGAGGGTCCGGGGGTGAAGCTTTCTTT. Its protein is CASSVGGSGGEAFF. The V gene is TRBV9, the J gene TRBJ1-1, with a possible D match to TRBD1 (5 bases). Trimming stripped 0 bases from V and 7 bases from J, with 13 bases between. The CDR3 runs to 14 residues. The germline gives CDR1 SGDLS, CDR2 YYNGEE.

The V call is TRBV3-1 (or the pseudogene TRBV3-2), the J call TRBJ2-1; 16 bases are shared with TRBD2. The CDR3 is 18 residues long. The J segment lost 2 bases and the V segment lost 6 bases, leaving 7 bases of the junction unmatched. The germline V gene encodes CDR1 LGHDT and CDR2 YNNKEL (reference sequence). This chain's CDR3 is CASRPGLAGGMPYNEQFF. CDR3 coding DNA: TGTGCCAGCAGGCCGGGACTAGCGGGGGGGATGCCCTACAATGAGCAGTTCTTC.

The rearrangement links TRBV5-4 to TRBJ2-2, with D perhaps TRBD2 (6 bases). The CDR3 consists of 14 residues. Trimming stripped 3 bases from V and 6 bases from J, with 12 bases between. Germline CDR1 is SGHNT and CDR2 is YYREEE (reference sequence). Here the CDR3 reads CASSWGVEAGELFF. In nucleotides, the CDR3 is TGTGCCAGCAGCTGGGGGGTCGAAGCCGGGGAGCTGTTTTTT.

This clone was seen a single time. The chain links TRBV5-4 to TRBJ1-1; D remains unclear. Germline CDR1 and CDR2: SGHNT and YYREEE (reference sequence). This CDR3 has 13 residues. V dropped 2 bases and J dropped 10 bases, with 15 bases sitting between them. CDR3 amino acids: CASSFKGAAGAFF. The DNA for the CDR3 is TGTGCCAGCAGCTTTAAGGGAGCTGCTGGAGCTTTCTTT.

This clone came up once. The sample has other DNA sequences that encode this CDR3 too. The V and J genes are TRBV5-1 and TRBJ2-3; a possible D gene is TRBD1 (5 bases). Germline V gene data show CDR1 as SGHRS and CDR2 as YFSETQ. Trimming took 1 base from V and 3 from J, leaving 6 bases between them. The CDR3 sequence is 13 residues long. DNA for the CDR3: TGCGCCAGCAGCTTGCAGGGTACAGATACGCAGTATTTT. Amino acid sequence: CASSLQGTDTQYF.